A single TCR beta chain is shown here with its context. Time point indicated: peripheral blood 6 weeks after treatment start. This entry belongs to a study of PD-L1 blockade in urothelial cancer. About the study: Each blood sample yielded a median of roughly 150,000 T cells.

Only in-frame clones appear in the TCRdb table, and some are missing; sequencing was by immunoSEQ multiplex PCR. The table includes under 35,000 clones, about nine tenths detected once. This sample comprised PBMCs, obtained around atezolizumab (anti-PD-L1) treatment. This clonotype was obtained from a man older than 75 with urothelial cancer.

The CDR3 coding sequence is TGTGCCATCAGTGAAACCGGGACAGGGGATCAGCCCCAGCATTTT. Translated, it gives CAISETGTGDQPQHF. The chain joins TRBV10-3 to TRBJ1-5; TRBD1 matches at 10 bases. CDR1 is ENHRY and CDR2 is SYGVKD in the germline V gene. V trimming: 3 bases; J trimming: 5 bases; junction bases outside the gene matches: 4. CDR3 length: 15 residues.